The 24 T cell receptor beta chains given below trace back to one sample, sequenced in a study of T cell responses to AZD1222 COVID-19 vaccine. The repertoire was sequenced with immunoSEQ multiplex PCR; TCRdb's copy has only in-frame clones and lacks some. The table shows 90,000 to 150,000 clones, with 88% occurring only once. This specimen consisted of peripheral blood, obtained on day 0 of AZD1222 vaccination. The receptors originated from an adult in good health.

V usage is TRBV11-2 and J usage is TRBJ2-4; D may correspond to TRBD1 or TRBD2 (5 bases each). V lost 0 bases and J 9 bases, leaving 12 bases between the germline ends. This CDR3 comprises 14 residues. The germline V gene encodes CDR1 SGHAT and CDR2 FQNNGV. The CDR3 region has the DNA TGTGCCAGCAGCTTAGATCTAGGTGGGGGCATTCAGTACTTC. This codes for CASSLDLGGGIQYF.

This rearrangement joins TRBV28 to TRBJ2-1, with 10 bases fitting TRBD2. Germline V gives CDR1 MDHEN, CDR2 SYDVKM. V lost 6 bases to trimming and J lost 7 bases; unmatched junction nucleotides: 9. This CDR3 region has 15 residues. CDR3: CASRPPSGSGNEQFF. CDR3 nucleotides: TGTGCCAGCAGACCCCCTAGCGGGAGTGGAAATGAGCAGTTCTTC.

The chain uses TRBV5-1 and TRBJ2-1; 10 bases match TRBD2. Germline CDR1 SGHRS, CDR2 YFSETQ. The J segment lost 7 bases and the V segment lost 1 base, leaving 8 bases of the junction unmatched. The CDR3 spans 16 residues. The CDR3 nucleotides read TGCGCCAGCAGCTTGTCAGCGGGAGGGATTGGGAATGAGCAGTTCTTC. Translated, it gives CASSLSAGGIGNEQFF.

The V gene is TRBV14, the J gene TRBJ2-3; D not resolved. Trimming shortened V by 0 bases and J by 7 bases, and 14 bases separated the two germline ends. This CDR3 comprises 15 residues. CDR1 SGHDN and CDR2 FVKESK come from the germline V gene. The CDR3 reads CASSQDIRAPHTQYF. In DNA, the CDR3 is TGTGCCAGCAGCCAAGATATAAGGGCCCCACATACGCAGTATTTT.

CDR3 sequence: CASSVSGTSYEQYF. For the CDR3, the DNA is TGTGCCAGCAGCGTAAGCGGGACCTCCTACGAGCAGTACTTC. V and J are TRBV7-8 and TRBJ2-7; TRBD2 matches at 7 bases. CDR3 length: 14 residues. The V gene's germline CDR1 is SGHVS and CDR2 FQNEAQ. The V segment lost 5 bases and the J segment 0 bases; nucleotides outside the gene matches: 4.

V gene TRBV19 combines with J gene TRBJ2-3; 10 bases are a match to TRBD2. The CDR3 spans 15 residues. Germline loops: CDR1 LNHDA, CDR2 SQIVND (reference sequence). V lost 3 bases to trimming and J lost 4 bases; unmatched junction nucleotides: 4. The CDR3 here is CASSMASGSPDTQYF. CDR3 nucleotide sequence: TGTGCCAGTAGTATGGCTAGCGGGAGCCCAGATACGCAGTATTTT.

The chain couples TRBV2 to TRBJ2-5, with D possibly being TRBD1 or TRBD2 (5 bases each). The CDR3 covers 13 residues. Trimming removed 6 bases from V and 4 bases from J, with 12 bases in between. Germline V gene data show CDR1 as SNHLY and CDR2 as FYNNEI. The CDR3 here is CASSGDLRETQYF. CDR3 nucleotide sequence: TGTGCCAGCAGCGGGGACCTAAGAGAGACCCAGTACTTC.

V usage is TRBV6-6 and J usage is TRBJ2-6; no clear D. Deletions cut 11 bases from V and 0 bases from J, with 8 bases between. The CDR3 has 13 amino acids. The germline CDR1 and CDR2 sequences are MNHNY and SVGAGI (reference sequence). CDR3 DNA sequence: TGTGCCGGAAAAATCTCTGGGGCCAACGTCCTGACTTTC. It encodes CAGKISGANVLTF.

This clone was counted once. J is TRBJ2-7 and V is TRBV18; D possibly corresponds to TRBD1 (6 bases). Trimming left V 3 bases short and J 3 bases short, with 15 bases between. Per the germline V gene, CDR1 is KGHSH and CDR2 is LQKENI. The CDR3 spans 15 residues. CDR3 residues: CASSPSGTKVYEQYF. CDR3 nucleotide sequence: TGTGCCAGCTCACCTTCCGGGACAAAAGTCTACGAGCAGTACTTC.

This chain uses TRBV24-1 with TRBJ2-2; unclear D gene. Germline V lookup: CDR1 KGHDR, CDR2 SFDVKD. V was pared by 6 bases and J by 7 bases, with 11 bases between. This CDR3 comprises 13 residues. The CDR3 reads CATSKGTGGELFF. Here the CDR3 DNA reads TGTGCCACCAGTAAGGGAACGGGCGGGGAGCTGTTTTTT.

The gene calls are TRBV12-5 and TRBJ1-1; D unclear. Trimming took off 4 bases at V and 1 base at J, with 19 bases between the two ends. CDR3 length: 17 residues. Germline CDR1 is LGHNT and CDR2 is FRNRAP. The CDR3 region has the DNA TGTGCTAGTGGTTCCTGGGAGGGATCGGGGTGGAACACTGAAGCTTTCTTT. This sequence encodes CASGSWEGSGWNTEAFF.

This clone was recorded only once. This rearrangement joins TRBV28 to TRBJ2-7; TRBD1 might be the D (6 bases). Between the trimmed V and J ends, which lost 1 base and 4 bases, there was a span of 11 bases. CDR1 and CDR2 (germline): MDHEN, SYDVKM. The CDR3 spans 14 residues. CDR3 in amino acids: CASSLSLQGYEQYF. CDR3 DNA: TGTGCCAGCAGTTTATCCTTACAGGGTTACGAGCAGTACTTC.

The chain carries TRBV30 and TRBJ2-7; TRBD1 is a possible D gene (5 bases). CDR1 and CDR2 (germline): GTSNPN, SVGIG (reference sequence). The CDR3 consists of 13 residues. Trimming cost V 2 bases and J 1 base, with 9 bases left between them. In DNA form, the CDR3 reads TGTGCCTGGAGTAAGCAGGGATCCTACGAGCAGTACTTC. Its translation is CAWSKQGSYEQYF.

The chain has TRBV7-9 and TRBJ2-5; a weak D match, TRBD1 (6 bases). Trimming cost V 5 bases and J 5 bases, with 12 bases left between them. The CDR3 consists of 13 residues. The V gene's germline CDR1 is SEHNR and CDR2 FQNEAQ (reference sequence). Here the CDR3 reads CASSNRVAETQYF. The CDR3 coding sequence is TGTGCCAGCAGCAACAGGGTCGCTGAGACCCAGTACTTC.

The chain's CDR3 is CASSPSGRPQREQFF. The DNA of the CDR3 is TGTGCCAGCTCCCCTAGCGGGAGGCCTCAGAGGGAGCAGTTCTTC. The J gene is TRBJ2-1, the V gene TRBV18; 11 bases line up with TRBD2. The CDR3 sequence is 15 residues long. V shed 6 bases, J shed 10 bases, and the junction held 11 bases outside the gene matches. Germline V CDR1 and CDR2: KGHSH, LQKENI.

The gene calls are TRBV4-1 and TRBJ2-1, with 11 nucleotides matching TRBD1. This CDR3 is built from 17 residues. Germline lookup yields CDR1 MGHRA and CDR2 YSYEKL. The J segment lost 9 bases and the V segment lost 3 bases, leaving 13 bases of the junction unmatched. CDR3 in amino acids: CASSHYGGTGGLGEQFF. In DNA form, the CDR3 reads TGCGCCAGCAGCCACTACGGGGGGACAGGGGGATTGGGTGAGCAGTTCTTC.

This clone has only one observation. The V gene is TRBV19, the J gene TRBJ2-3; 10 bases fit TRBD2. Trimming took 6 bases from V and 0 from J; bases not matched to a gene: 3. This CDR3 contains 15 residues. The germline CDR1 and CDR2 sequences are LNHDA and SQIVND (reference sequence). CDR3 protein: CASRGLATSTDTQYF. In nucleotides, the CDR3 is TGTGCCAGTAGGGGACTAGCGACCAGCACAGATACGCAGTATTTT.

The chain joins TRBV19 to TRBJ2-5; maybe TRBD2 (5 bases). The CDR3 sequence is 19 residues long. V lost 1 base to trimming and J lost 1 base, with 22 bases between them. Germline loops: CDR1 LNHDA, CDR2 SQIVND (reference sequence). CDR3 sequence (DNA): TGTGCCAGTAGTATAGTGGGAGAGTCGAGCAGAGTTCCCCAAGAGACCCAGTACTTC. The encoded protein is CASSIVGESSRVPQETQYF.

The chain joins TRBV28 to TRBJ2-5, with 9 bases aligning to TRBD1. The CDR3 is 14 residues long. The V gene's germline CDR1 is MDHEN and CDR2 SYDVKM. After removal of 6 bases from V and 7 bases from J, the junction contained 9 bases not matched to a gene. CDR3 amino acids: CASSRGQGGGTQYF. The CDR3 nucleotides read TGTGCCAGCAGCCGGGGACAGGGCGGAGGGACCCAGTACTTC. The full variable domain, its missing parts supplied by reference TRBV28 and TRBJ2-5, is DVKVTQSSRYLVKRTGEKVFLECVQDMDHENMFWYRQDPGLGLRLIYFSYDVKMKEKGDIPEGYSVSREKKERFSLILESASTNQTSMYLCASSRGQGGGTQYFGPGTRLLVL.

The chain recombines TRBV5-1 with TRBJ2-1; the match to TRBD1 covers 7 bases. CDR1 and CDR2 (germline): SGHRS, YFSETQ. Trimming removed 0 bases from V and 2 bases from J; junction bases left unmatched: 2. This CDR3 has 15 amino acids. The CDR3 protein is CASSLEGGTYNEQFF. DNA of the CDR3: TGCGCCAGCAGCTTGGAAGGGGGCACCTACAATGAGCAGTTCTTC.

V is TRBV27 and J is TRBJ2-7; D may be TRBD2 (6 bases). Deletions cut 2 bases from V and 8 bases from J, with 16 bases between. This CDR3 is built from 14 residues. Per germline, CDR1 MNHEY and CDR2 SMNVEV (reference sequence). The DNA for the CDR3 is TGTGCCAGCAGTTTAAGCGGGCAAGCCCCGAAGCAGTACTTC. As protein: CASSLSGQAPKQYF.

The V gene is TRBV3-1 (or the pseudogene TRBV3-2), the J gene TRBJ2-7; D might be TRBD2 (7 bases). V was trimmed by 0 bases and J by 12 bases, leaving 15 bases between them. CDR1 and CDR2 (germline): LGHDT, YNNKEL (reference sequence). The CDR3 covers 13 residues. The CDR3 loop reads CASSQDPRGGLYF. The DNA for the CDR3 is TGTGCCAGCAGCCAAGATCCTAGGGGGGGGTTGTACTTC.

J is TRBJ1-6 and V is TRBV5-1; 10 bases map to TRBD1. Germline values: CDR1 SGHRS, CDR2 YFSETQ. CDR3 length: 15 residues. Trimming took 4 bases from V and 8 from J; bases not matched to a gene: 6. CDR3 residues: CASSRDRGWDSPLHF. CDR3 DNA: TGCGCCAGCAGCCGGGACAGGGGTTGGGATTCACCCCTCCACTTT.

CDR3: CASSYSSHGVYEQYF. The DNA of the CDR3 is TGTGCCAGCAGTTACTCGAGCCACGGTGTCTACGAGCAGTACTTC. This rearrangement joins TRBV6-5 to TRBJ2-7; D unresolved. The germline V and J ends were trimmed by 0 bases and 3 bases, with 12 bases remaining between them. The CDR3 is 15 amino acids. The germline V gene has CDR1 MNHEY and CDR2 SVGAGI.